This passage covers 19 T cell receptor beta chains from one sample sequenced in a study of cytomegalovirus exposure and HLA in healthy donors. The PCR was carried out with 60 Vbeta primers and 13 Jbeta primers. The protocol was immunoSEQ multiplex PCR, while the TCRdb copy is restricted to in-frame clones and leaves out a portion. The top ten hold around 8.4% of the sample, which has tens of thousands of clones, around 77% seen once. The specimen sequenced was PBMCs. Every receptor here comes from a woman in her 30s in good health and CMV-seropositive.

This chain links TRBV29-1 with TRBJ1-1; 7 bases are a match to TRBD1. Looked up from germline, CDR1 is SQVTM and CDR2 is ANQGSEA. V was pared by 3 bases and J by 8 bases, with 6 bases of the junction left unmatched. The CDR3 totals 12 residues. In DNA, the CDR3 is TGCAGCGTTGACCGGGACAGCGGAGAAGCTTTCTTT. Protein sequence: CSVDRDSGEAFF. The entire variable domain, with the rest obtained from reference TRBV29-1 and TRBJ1-1, is as follows: SAVISQKPSRDICQRGTSLTIQCQVDSQVTMMFWYRQQPGQSLTLIATANQGSEATYESGFVIDKFPISRPNLTFSTLTVSNMSPEDSSIYLCSVDRDSGEAFFGQGTRLTVV.

The chain combines TRBV5-1 with TRBJ1-4, with D perhaps TRBD1 (5 bases). Germline CDR1 reads SGHRS; CDR2 reads YFSETQ. This CDR3 is built from 14 residues. Trimming pared 4 bases from V and 4 bases from J, leaving 11 bases between. CDR3: CASSPRGNNEKLFF. The CDR3 nucleotides are TGCGCCAGCAGCCCACGGGGGAATAATGAAAAACTGTTTTTT.

The J gene is TRBJ1-1, the V gene TRBV9; D gene ambiguous. Trimming cost V 2 bases and J 5 bases, with 10 bases left between them. This CDR3 contains 13 residues. CDR1 SGDLS and CDR2 YYNGEE come from the germline V gene. DNA for the CDR3: TGTGCCAGCAGCGTTACCCCGGGAACTGAAGCTTTCTTT. This sequence encodes CASSVTPGTEAFF.

This clone was seen only once. V is TRBV4-2 and J is TRBJ2-7, with D perhaps matching TRBD2 (6 bases). The CDR3 runs 14 residues. The ends were cut back, 0 bases at V and 9 bases at J, with 15 bases in the middle. The germline gives CDR1 LGHNA, CDR2 YNFKEQ. CDR3 sequence: CASSQDILAGGQYF. The CDR3, as DNA: TGTGCCAGCAGCCAAGATATTCTAGCCGGGGGGCAGTACTTC.

This clone was found a few times. The chain carries TRBV19 and TRBJ2-7, with TRBD1 identical over 10 bases. The germline V gene encodes CDR1 LNHDA and CDR2 SQIVND (reference sequence). The CDR3 runs 15 residues. After removal of 1 base from V and 3 bases from J, the junction contained 3 bases not matched to a gene. The CDR3 DNA follows: TGTGCCAGTAGTATAGGGACAGGGGGATTCTACGAGCAGTACTTC. It codes for CASSIGTGGFYEQYF.

The V gene is TRBV5-1, the J gene TRBJ2-2; 8 bases line up with TRBD2. Per germline, CDR1 SGHRS and CDR2 YFSETQ. V trimming: 0 bases; J trimming: 6 bases; junction bases outside the gene matches: 7. This CDR3 region has 16 residues. The CDR3 DNA reads TGCGCCAGCAGCTTGGCCGGGGGGGGGCCGTCCGGGGAGCTGTTTTTT. Its translation is CASSLAGGGPSGELFF.

The CDR3 protein is CASSLGTSGTINEQFF. The CDR3 DNA reads as TGCGCCAGCAGCTTAGGGACTAGCGGGACTATCAATGAGCAGTTCTTC. V is TRBV5-1 and J is TRBJ2-1; TRBD2 matches at 13 bases. The V segment lost 2 bases and the J segment 6 bases; nucleotides outside the gene matches: 5. Germline lookup yields CDR1 SGHRS and CDR2 YFSETQ. The CDR3 spans 16 residues.

This rearrangement joins TRBV7-6 to TRBJ2-5; 11 bases are a match to TRBD2. The CDR3 is 16 residues long. Germline values: CDR1 SGHVS, CDR2 FNYEAQ. V trimming: 5 bases; J trimming: 2 bases; junction bases outside the gene matches: 7. CDR3 sequence (DNA): TGTGCCAGCAGCCTACGACTAGCGGGATTTCAAGAGACCCAGTACTTC. Protein product: CASSLRLAGFQETQYF.

In this sample, this clone turned up a few times. This chain links TRBV6-1 with TRBJ1-6; 10 nucleotides match TRBD1. The CDR3 covers 13 residues. Germline V gene lookup returns CDR1 MNHNS and CDR2 SASEGT. The J segment lost 10 bases and the V segment lost 8 bases, leaving 5 bases of the junction unmatched. This CDR3 reads CASGGTGDSPLHF. As DNA, the CDR3 is TGTGCCAGCGGCGGGACAGGGGACTCACCCCTCCACTTT.

Here the CDR3 DNA reads TGTGCCAGCAGTCTACAGGGAGATCAGCCCCAGCATTTT. Protein sequence: CASSLQGDQPQHF. The chain links TRBV6-1 to TRBJ1-5; D perhaps matches TRBD1 (6 bases). This CDR3 has 13 residues. Trimming pared 5 bases from V and 5 bases from J, leaving 10 bases between. The germline gives CDR1 MNHNS, CDR2 SASEGT.

This clone was detected only once. The chain recombines TRBV5-1 with TRBJ1-4; 10 positions match TRBD1. Germline CDR1 and CDR2: SGHRS and YFSETQ. The CDR3 spans 15 residues. With 3 bases clipped from V and 7 bases from J, the junction kept 6 bases outside the gene matches. The chain's CDR3 is CASSWDRGAREKLFF. CDR3 DNA: TGCGCCAGCAGCTGGGACAGGGGAGCACGTGAAAAACTGTTTTTT.

The chain uses TRBV15 and TRBJ2-6; maybe TRBD1 (6 bases). The CDR3 contains 18 residues. V shed 0 bases and J shed 0 bases, with 12 bases lying between them. Germline CDR1 reads LNHNV; CDR2 reads YYDKDF (reference sequence). The CDR3 sequence is CATSRDWGLVSGANVLTF. CDR3 nucleotides: TGTGCCACCAGCAGAGATTGGGGGCTAGTCTCTGGGGCCAACGTCCTGACTTTC.

This rearrangement joins TRBV6-5 to TRBJ1-4; no clear D gene. The CDR3 spans 14 residues. Germline-derived CDR1 and CDR2 are MNHEY and SVGAGI. The germline V and J ends were trimmed by 4 bases and 0 bases, with 6 bases remaining between them. The CDR3 DNA reads TGTGCCAGCAGTTCCCGGGCAACTAATGAAAAACTGTTTTTT. Its translation is CASSSRATNEKLFF.

This chain links TRBV27 with TRBJ1-1; TRBD1 is a possible D gene (6 bases). The CDR3 covers 13 residues. Germline V gene sequence: CDR1 MNHEY, CDR2 SMNVEV (reference sequence). The V and J ends lost 4 bases and 3 bases respectively, with 9 bases between them. The CDR3 nucleotides read TGTGCCAGCAGTTGGACAGAGGACACTGAAGCTTTCTTT. Amino acid sequence: CASSWTEDTEAFF.

With respect to this clone: One junction end does not reproduce the germline sequence, and a read error may be involved. CDR3 loop: CAYNGNFNSTLHF. CDR3 in DNA: TGTGCCTACAACGGGAATTTCAATTCAACCCTCCACTTT. V gene TRBV30 combines with J gene TRBJ1-6; D is ambiguous. CDR1 and CDR2 (germline): GTSNPN, SVGIG (reference sequence). There are 13 residues in the CDR3.

The chain has TRBV18 and TRBJ1-1; TRBD1 agrees at 12 bases. The V gene's germline CDR1 is KGHSH and CDR2 LQKENI. The CDR3 has 16 residues. The V and J ends lost 3 bases and 11 bases, in that order; junction bases with no gene match: 13. CDR3: CASSPRTGTGGLMAFF. The CDR3, as DNA: TGTGCCAGCTCACCGAGAACCGGGACAGGGGGCTTGATGGCTTTCTTT. The entire variable domain, with the rest obtained from reference TRBV18 and TRBJ1-1, is as follows: NAGVMQNPRHLVRRRGQEARLRCSPMKGHSHVYWYRQLPEEGLKFMVYLQKENIIDESGMPKERFSAEFPKEGPSILRIQQVVRGDSAAYFCASSPRTGTGGLMAFFGQGTRLTVV.

The chain carries TRBV28 and TRBJ2-1; 11 bases match TRBD2. The length of the CDR3 is 16 residues. Germline values: CDR1 MDHEN, CDR2 SYDVKM. The ends lost 6 bases at V and 9 bases at J; junction bases unmatched: 13. DNA for the CDR3: TGTGCCAGCAGCAATACCGGGACTAGCGGAGCCTTTGAGCAGTTCTTC. It translates to CASSNTGTSGAFEQFF.

This chain uses TRBV6-5 with TRBJ1-4, with 10 bases lining up with TRBD1. V gave up 5 bases and J gave up 8 bases; unmatched junction bases: 8. The CDR3 length is 15 residues. Per the germline V gene, CDR1 is MNHEY and CDR2 is SVGAGI. The CDR3 DNA sequence: TGTGCCAGCAGTACGACAGGGGGCCCGGGGGAAAAACTGTTTTTT. This encodes CASSTTGGPGEKLFF.

DNA for the CDR3: TGTGCCAGCTCACCAAGGGAAGGAGGGACCTACGAGCAGTACTTC. Protein product: CASSPREGGTYEQYF. V usage is TRBV18 and J usage is TRBJ2-5; D perhaps matches TRBD2 (6 bases). Near its end, the DNA agrees better with TRBJ2-7, so the J call may be wrong. Germline loops: CDR1 KGHSH, CDR2 LQKENI. The CDR3 spans 15 residues.